The T cell receptor (beta chain) under discussion was sequenced for a study of blood T cell repertoires in COVID-19. Study in general: T cells, B-cell-depleted T cells, or PBMCs provided the cDNA or gDNA that served as material.

As originally analysed: Cell counts per sample came from amplifying reference gene primers. Assay: immunoSEQ multiplex PCR; the TCRdb copy retains only in-frame clones and omits some. D and trimming come from the DNA, and the V and J calls and clone size come from that table. This table holds 98,000 or so clones, 87% found once. The V and J ends lost 4 bases and 5 bases respectively, with 11 bases between them. CDR1 and CDR2 from the germline V gene are SGHVS and FQNEAQ. This CDR3 is 13 amino acids long. Source material: peripheral blood. The V call is TRBV7-8, the J call TRBJ1-2; D gene unclear. The receptor was isolated from a man aged 50 to 60 with acute or convalescent COVID-19. The CDR3 is CASSSGAGYGYTF. The DNA for the CDR3 is TGTGCCAGCAGCTCAGGCGCGGGATATGGCTACACCTTC.